This T cell receptor (beta chain) was observed in a study of shared clonotypes between healthy human individuals. Using immunoSEQ multiplex PCR, the repertoire was profiled, and TCRdb retains in-frame clones only, with some absent. The sample has 2 million to 2.5 million clones; about 90% are singletons. General study results and limits: Relative to memory subsets, naive subsets generally showed larger estimated richness. Clonotypes shared by all four donors outscored non-shared clonotypes in generation probability.

Trimming shortened V by 3 bases and J by 3 bases, and 14 bases separated the two germline ends. The CDR3 is 15 amino acids. CDR1 is MGHDK, CDR2 SYGVNS, per germline. Only a few counts were recorded for this clone. Antigen: not known. The specimen sequenced was naive CD4+ T cells from PBMCs. Subset in this sample: CD45RA+ positively selected. J is TRBJ1-1 and V is TRBV25-1, with D possibly being TRBD1 (5 bases). The TCR sequence derives from a man aged 18 to 35 in good health. Some clones in this sample may be carry-over from other donors' samples. The CDR3 DNA is TGTGCCAGCAGTGATCCCACCAAAGGGGACACTGAAGCTTTCTTT. Translated: CASSDPTKGDTEAFF. The complete variable domain, with remaining parts taken from reference TRBV25-1 and TRBJ1-1, reads EADIYQTPRYLVIGTGKKITLECSQTMGHDKMYWYQQDPGMELHLIHYSYGVNSTEKGDLSSESTVSRIRTEHFPLTLESARPSHTSQYLCASSDPTKGDTEAFFGQGTRLTVV.